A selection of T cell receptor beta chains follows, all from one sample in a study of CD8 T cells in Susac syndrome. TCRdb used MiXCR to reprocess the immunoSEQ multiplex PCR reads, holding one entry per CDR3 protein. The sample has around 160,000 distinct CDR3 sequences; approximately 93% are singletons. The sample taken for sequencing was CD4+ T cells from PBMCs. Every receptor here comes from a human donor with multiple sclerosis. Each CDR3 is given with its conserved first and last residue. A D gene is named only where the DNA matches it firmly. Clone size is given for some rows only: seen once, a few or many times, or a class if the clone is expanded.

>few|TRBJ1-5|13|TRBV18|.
CASSPESNQPQHF
TGTGCCAGCTCACCTGAGAGCAATCAGCCCCAGCATTTT
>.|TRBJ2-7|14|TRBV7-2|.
CASSLGAGGREQYF
TGTGCCAGCAGCTTAGGGGCAGGGGGGAGAGAGCAGTACTTC
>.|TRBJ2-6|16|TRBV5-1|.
CASSLSRASGANVLTF
TGCGCCAGCAGCTTGTCGCGGGCTTCTGGGGCCAACGTCCTGACTTTC
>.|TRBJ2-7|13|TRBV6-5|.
CASRPPGLYEQYF
TGTGCCAGCAGACCCCCGGGACTTTACGAGCAGTACTTC
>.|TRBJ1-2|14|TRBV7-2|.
CASSLLGPWGGYTF
TGTGCCAGCAGCTTATTAGGTCCTTGGGGTGGCTACACCTTC
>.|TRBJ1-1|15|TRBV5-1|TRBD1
CASSTQGQGFTEAFF
TGCGCCAGCAGTACTCAAGGACAGGGCTTCACTGAAGCTTTCTTT
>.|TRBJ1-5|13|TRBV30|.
CAWSLSEGQPQHF
TGTGCCTGGAGCCTCTCCGAGGGTCAGCCCCAGCATTTT
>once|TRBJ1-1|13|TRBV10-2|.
CASVNGQNTEAFF
TGCGCCAGCGTGAACGGACAGAACACTGAAGCTTTCTTT
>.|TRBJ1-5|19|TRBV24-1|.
CATSVLFGVGGPGNQPQHF
TGTGCCACCAGTGTCCTTTTTGGAGTCGGGGGACCGGGGAATCAGCCCCAGCATTTT
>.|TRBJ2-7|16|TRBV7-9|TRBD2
CASSLAVGGRAAEQYF
TGTGCCAGCAGCTTAGCCGTTGGCGGGAGGGCCGCCGAGCAGTACTTC
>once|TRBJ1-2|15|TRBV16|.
CASSQSPDTVYGYTF
TGTGCCAGCAGCCAATCCCCCGACACCGTCTATGGCTACACCTTC
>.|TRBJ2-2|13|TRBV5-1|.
CASRSANTGELFF
TGCGCCAGCAGGTCCGCGAACACCGGGGAGCTGTTTTTT
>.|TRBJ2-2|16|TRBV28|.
CASSLLGPIDTGELFF
TGTGCCAGCAGTTTATTAGGACCTATAGATACCGGGGAGCTGTTTTTT
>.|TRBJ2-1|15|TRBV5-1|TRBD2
CASTRGLAGSLEQFF
TGCGCCAGCACTAGGGGGCTAGCGGGATCCCTTGAGCAGTTCTTC
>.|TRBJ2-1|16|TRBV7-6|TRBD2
CASSLGGLAGVNEQFF
TGTGCCAGCAGCTTGGGGGGGCTAGCGGGAGTCAATGAGCAGTTCTTC
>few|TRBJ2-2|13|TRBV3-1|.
CASSQTRDGELFF
TGTGCCAGCAGCCAGACCAGGGACGGGGAGCTGTTTTTT
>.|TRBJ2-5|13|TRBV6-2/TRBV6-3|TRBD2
CASRGTSDETQYF
TGTGCCAGCAGGGGGACTAGCGACGAGACCCAGTACTTC
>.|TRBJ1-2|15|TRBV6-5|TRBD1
CASSYGDRGYYGYTF
TGTGCCAGCAGTTACGGGGACAGGGGGTACTATGGCTACACCTTC
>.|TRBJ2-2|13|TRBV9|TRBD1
CASGTGQTGELFF
TGTGCCAGCGGGACAGGGCAAACCGGGGAGCTGTTTTTT
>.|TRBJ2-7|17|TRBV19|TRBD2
CARARLAGDWGLCEQYF
TGTGCCAGAGCAAGACTAGCGGGAGATTGGGGTCTCTGCGAGCAGTACTTC
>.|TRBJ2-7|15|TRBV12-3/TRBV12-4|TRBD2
CASSPTRAGAYEQYF
TGTGCCAGCAGTCCCACTAGAGCGGGAGCCTACGAGCAGTACTTC
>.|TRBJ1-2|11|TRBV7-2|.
CASSFIYGYTF
TGTGCCAGCAGCTTCATCTATGGCTACACCTTC
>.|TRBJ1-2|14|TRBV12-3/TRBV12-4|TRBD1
CASSATGGNYGYTF
TGTGCCAGCAGTGCTACAGGGGGAAACTATGGCTACACCTTC
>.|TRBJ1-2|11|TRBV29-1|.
CSVRGGGGNTF
TGCAGCGTTCGGGGGGGTGGAGGGAACACCTTC
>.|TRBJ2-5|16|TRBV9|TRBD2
CASSEWGTSGKETQYF
TGTGCCAGCAGCGAGTGGGGGACTAGCGGGAAAGAGACCCAGTACTTC
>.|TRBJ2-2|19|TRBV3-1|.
CASSQDLKTGTTNTGELFF
TGTGCCAGCAGCCAAGATTTAAAAACTGGGACAACCAACACCGGGGAGCTGTTTTTT
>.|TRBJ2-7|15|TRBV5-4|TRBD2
CASSPTSGADYEQYF
TGTGCCAGCAGCCCCACTAGCGGGGCGGACTACGAGCAGTACTTC
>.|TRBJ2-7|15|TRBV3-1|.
CASSHGLPTGYEQYF
TGTGCCAGCAGCCACGGACTCCCAACGGGCTACGAGCAGTACTTC
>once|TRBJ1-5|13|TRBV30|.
CAWSVKGNQPQHF
TGTGCCTGGAGTGTAAAGGGAAATCAGCCCCAGCATTTT
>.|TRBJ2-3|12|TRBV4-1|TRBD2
CASSLTGGTQYF
TGCGCCAGTAGCCTCACGGGAGGTACGCAGTATTTT
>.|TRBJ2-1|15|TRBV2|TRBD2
CAPRGSGRSNNEQFF
TGTGCCCCCCGGGGTAGCGGGAGGTCGAACAATGAGCAGTTCTTC
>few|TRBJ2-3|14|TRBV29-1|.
CSVVPAGSTDTQYF
TGCAGCGTTGTGCCTGCTGGTAGCACAGATACGCAGTATTTT